This T cell receptor (beta chain) appears in the sequencing data of a study of blood T cell repertoires in COVID-19. The CDR3 sequence is 16 residues long. From germline, CDR1 is SGDLS and CDR2 YYNGEE. V gave up 4 bases and J gave up 11 bases; unmatched junction bases: 17. Generated by immunoSEQ multiplex PCR, the TCRdb table keeps only in-frame clones and is missing some. Seen here are under 100,000 clones, just under 85% observed once, and the top ten hold nearly 3.5%. The chain carries TRBV9 and TRBJ2-5; TRBD2 matches 10 bases. The sample taken for sequencing was peripheral blood. This receptor was identified in a man aged 45-65 years with acute or convalescent COVID-19. CDR3 in DNA: TGTGCCAGCAGCCCCCATCCCGCCGGGACTAGCGCCGGTCAGTACTTC. It encodes CASSPHPAGTSAGQYF.